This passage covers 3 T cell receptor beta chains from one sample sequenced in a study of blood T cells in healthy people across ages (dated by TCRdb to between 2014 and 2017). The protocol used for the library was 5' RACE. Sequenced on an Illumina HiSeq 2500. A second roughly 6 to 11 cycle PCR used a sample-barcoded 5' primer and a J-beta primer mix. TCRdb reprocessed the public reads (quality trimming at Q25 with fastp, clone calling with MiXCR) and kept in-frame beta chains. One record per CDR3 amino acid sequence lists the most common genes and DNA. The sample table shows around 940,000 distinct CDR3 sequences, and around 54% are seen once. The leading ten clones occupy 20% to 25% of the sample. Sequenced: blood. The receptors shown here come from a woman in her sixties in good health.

The CDR3 loop is CASRDPGTKETQYF. Here the CDR3 DNA reads TGCGCCAGCAGGGACCCTGGGACAAAAGAGACCCAGTACTTC. This chain joins TRBV10-2 and TRBJ2-5, with D tentatively TRBD1 (6 bases). The CDR3 sequence is 14 residues long. Per the germline V gene, CDR1 is WSHSY and CDR2 is SAAADI. Trimming removed 6 bases at V and 3 bases at J, with 14 bases between.

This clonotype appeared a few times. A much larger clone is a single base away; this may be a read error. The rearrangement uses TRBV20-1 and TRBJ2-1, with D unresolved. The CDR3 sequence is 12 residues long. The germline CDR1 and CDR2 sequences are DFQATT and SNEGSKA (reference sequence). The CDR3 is CRAPIRRNEQFF. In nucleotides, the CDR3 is TGCAGGGCCCCTATCCGTCGGAATGAGCAGTTCTTC.

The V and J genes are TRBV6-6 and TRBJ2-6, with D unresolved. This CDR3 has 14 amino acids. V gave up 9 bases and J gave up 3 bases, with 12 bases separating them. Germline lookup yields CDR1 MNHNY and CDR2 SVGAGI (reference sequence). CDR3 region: CASTERFGANVLTF. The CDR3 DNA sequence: TGTGCCAGTACCGAGAGGTTTGGGGCCAACGTCCTGACTTTC.